These 2 T cell receptor beta chains originate from one sample sequenced in a study of CD8+ T cells in alopecia areata. Extracted RNA was reverse transcribed into cDNA, the sequencing template. The repertoire was sequenced with immunoSEQ multiplex PCR; TCRdb's copy has only in-frame clones and lacks some. The table shows about 250,000 clones, with around three fifths occurring only once. The treatment: oral pan-JAK inhibitor, 5-10 mg twice daily. The sample in question was CD4+ T cells sorted from blood, obtained between weeks 51 and 54, from a patient treated with tofacitinib. The receptors were sampled from a human donor with alopecia areata.

The chain has TRBV27 and TRBJ1-2, with 8 nucleotides matching TRBD1. Trimming took 7 bases from V and 3 from J; bases not matched to a gene: 4. The CDR3 has 13 residues. The V gene's germline CDR1 is MNHEY and CDR2 SMNVEV (reference sequence). CDR3 DNA sequence: TGTGCCAGCAAGGACAGGGCTGACTATGGCTACACCTTC. It yields the protein CASKDRADYGYTF.

The table lists this clone with a few counts. V and J are TRBV9 and TRBJ2-1, with a tentative D call TRBD2 (6 bases). Germline CDR1 reads SGDLS; CDR2 reads YYNGEE. V lost 1 base to trimming and J lost 2 bases, with 13 bases between them. This CDR3 has 16 amino acids. CDR3 loop: CASSVRAGPTYNEQFF. Written as DNA, the CDR3 is TGTGCCAGCAGCGTAAGAGCGGGTCCTACCTACAATGAGCAGTTCTTC.